This TCR beta chain was profiled in a study of post-analysis software for immune sequencing data. Study-level findings and limits: When patients were compared with controls, about five TRBV segments were more frequent, TRBV5-6, TRBV5-1 and TRBV20-1 among them. In multiple sclerosis, normalized Chao1 diversity was significantly below that of controls.

The table lists this clonotype with a few counts. Its specificity is unknown. Tagging with unique molecular identifiers was a feature of the TCR beta cDNA libraries. TCRdb re-called the PCR reads with MiXCR, one entry per CDR3 protein. The data contain roughly 600,000 distinct CDR3 sequences, 44% of them singletons. The CDR3 is 17 amino acids. Source material: blood. The chain is built from TRBV12-3 or TRBV12-4 and TRBJ2-4; 8 bases fit TRBD1. The J call may be mistaken, given a closer DNA end match to TRBJ2-5. The receptor comes from a girl aged 5 to 17 with multiple sclerosis. DNA for the CDR3: TGTGCCAGCAGTCCCCTAGGGGCAGGGGGCGTACAAGAGACCCAGTACTTC. It is translated as CASSPLGAGGVQETQYF.